The 20 T cell receptor beta chains presented below share a single source sample, sequenced in a study of OX40 agonist ivuxolimab in advanced cancers. TCRdb's copy holds only in-frame clones and misses some; the assay was immunoSEQ multiplex PCR. The sample holds about 54,000 clones, 80% to 90% seen once. The sequencing used CD4+ or CD8+ T cells sorted from blood, collected in a trial of the OX40 agonist ivuxolimab. The receptor source for this set is an adult with an advanced solid tumor such as melanoma, head and neck, liver or kidney cancer.

CDR3 bases: TGTGCCACCAGCAGAGATCTTAGATCTCGAATGGCCGAGCAGTACTTC. It translates to CATSRDLRSRMAEQYF. V and J are TRBV15 and TRBJ2-7; D is undetermined. Trimming cost V 0 bases and J 6 bases, with 18 bases left between them. CDR3 length: 16 residues. Germline lookup yields CDR1 LNHNV and CDR2 YYDKDF (reference sequence).

Written as DNA, the CDR3 is TGTGCCAGCAGTGACAGGTCAGTCTCCTACAATGAGCAGTTCTTC. Translation gives CASSDRSVSYNEQFF. V gene TRBV25-1 combines with J gene TRBJ2-1; no clear D gene. Germline CDR1 MGHDK, CDR2 SYGVNS. V lost 3 bases and J 0 bases, leaving 9 bases between the germline ends. The CDR3 length is 15 residues.

The chain is built from TRBV19 and TRBJ2-2, with 10 bases aligning to TRBD1. The CDR3 runs to 15 residues. Germline V gene lookup returns CDR1 LNHDA and CDR2 SQIVND (reference sequence). Unmatched junction bases numbered 3, after V lost 3 bases and J lost 5 bases. CDR3 sequence (DNA): TGTGCCAGTAGTATTGGGACAGGGGCAACCGGGGAGCTGTTTTTT. Translation gives CASSIGTGATGELFF. The entire variable domain, with the rest obtained from reference TRBV19 and TRBJ2-2, is as follows: DGGITQSPKYLFRKEGQNVTLSCEQNLNHDAMYWYRQDPGQGLRLIYYSQIVNDFQKGDIAEGYSVSREKKESFPLTVTSAQKNPTAFYLCASSIGTGATGELFFGEGSRLTVL.

This clone turned up a few times. The J gene is TRBJ1-4, the V gene TRBV18; D possibly corresponds to TRBD1 (5 bases). Germline V CDR1 and CDR2: KGHSH, LQKENI. This CDR3 is 12 amino acids long. V was pared by 0 bases and J by 10 bases, with 6 bases between. In DNA, the CDR3 is TGTGCCAGCTCACCACCGCAGGGAAAACTGTTTTTT. As protein: CASSPPQGKLFF.

The V gene is TRBV19, the J gene TRBJ1-1; D ambiguous. The CDR3 runs to 13 residues. V dropped 6 bases and J dropped 7 bases, with 15 bases sitting between them. CDR1 and CDR2 (germline): LNHDA, SQIVND (reference sequence). The CDR3 region is CASSRRHPSEAFF. Here the CDR3 DNA reads TGTGCCAGTAGCAGAAGACACCCGAGTGAAGCTTTCTTT.

The chain links TRBV6-1 to TRBJ2-2; D is unresolved. The V gene lost 5 bases and the J gene lost 6 bases, with 10 bases spanning the gap. The CDR3 is 13 amino acids. Per the germline V gene, CDR1 is MNHNS and CDR2 is SASEGT. CDR3 nucleotides: TGTGCCAGCAGTACTACTTCCGCCGGGGAGCTGTTTTTT. Translating gives CASSTTSAGELFF.

This rearrangement joins TRBV30 to TRBJ2-2; tentative D call: TRBD1 (6 bases). The CDR3 extends over 15 amino acids. The germline CDR1 and CDR2 sequences are GTSNPN and SVGIG (reference sequence). V lost 0 bases and J 6 bases, leaving 14 bases between the germline ends. The CDR3 nucleotides read TGTGCCTGGAGTGTAACACAGAAGGGGGCCGGGGAGCTGTTTTTT. It is translated as CAWSVTQKGAGELFF.

The chain combines TRBV6-6 with TRBJ1-3; D is possibly TRBD1 (5 bases). V dropped 7 bases and J dropped 0 bases, with 16 bases sitting between them. The CDR3 has 16 residues. Germline loops: CDR1 MNHNY, CDR2 SVGAGI (reference sequence). For the CDR3, the DNA is TGTGCCAGCACCTTTTCGGGACGGATCTCTGGAAACACCATATATTTT. Its translation is CASTFSGRISGNTIYF.

This clone was observed a few times. V and J are TRBV2 and TRBJ1-5, with 7 bases lining up with TRBD1. Germline CDR1 reads SNHLY; CDR2 reads FYNNEI. This CDR3 spans 13 amino acids. Unmatched junction bases numbered 6, after V lost 8 bases and J lost 5 bases. This chain's CDR3 is CASGTEADQPQHF. In DNA, the CDR3 is TGTGCCAGCGGGACAGAAGCTGATCAGCCCCAGCATTTT. The complete variable domain, with remaining parts taken from reference TRBV2 and TRBJ1-5, reads EPEVTQTPSHQVTQMGQEVILRCVPISNHLYFYWYRQILGQKVEFLVSFYNNEISEKSEIFDDQFSVERPDGSNFTLKIRSTKLEDSAMYFCASGTEADQPQHFGDGTRLSIL.

V is TRBV5-4 and J is TRBJ2-7, with 14 nucleotides matching TRBD2. The CDR3 has 15 residues. CDR1 and CDR2 (germline): SGHNT, YYREEE (reference sequence). The V gene end was trimmed by 5 bases and the J gene end by 4 bases; junction bases not matched to a gene: 5. The CDR3, as DNA: TGTGCCAGCAGTTCTCGGACTAGCGGGAGGTACGAGCAGTACTTC. Translating gives CASSSRTSGRYEQYF.

The chain has TRBV28 and TRBJ2-2; 8 bases line up with TRBD1. Per the germline V gene, CDR1 is MDHEN and CDR2 is SYDVKM. V trimming: 6 bases; J trimming: 4 bases; junction bases outside the gene matches: 10. This CDR3 is 16 amino acids long. CDR3 protein: CASRENTGGRTGELFF. The CDR3 DNA reads TGTGCCAGCAGGGAGAATACAGGGGGACGCACCGGGGAGCTGTTTTTT.

The rearrangement uses TRBV18 and TRBJ2-7; TRBD2 matches 8 bases. J gave up 9 bases and V 3 bases, and 4 bases lay outside the gene matches. This CDR3 is built from 12 residues. Germline assignment: CDR1 KGHSH and CDR2 LQKENI. The CDR3 loop is CASSPSGEPQYF. In nucleotides, the CDR3 is TGTGCCAGCTCACCTAGCGGGGAACCGCAGTACTTC.

CDR3 sequence reads: CASSIRDRYNEQFF. The CDR3 DNA is TGTGCCAGTAGTATTCGAGACAGGTACAATGAGCAGTTCTTC. The chain employs TRBV19 and TRBJ2-1; maybe TRBD1 (6 bases). The CDR3 is 14 residues long. Trimming shortened V by 3 bases and J by 4 bases, and 10 bases separated the two germline ends. Germline V gene data show CDR1 as LNHDA and CDR2 as SQIVND (reference sequence).

The CDR3 nucleotides are TGCGCCAGCAGCCAAGAAGTGTTGGGTCCCCTAAGTGGCGAGCAGTACTTC. This gives the protein CASSQEVLGPLSGEQYF. The rearrangement uses TRBV4-3 and TRBJ2-7, with D unresolved. Germline V gene sequence: CDR1 LGHNA, CDR2 YSLEER. The V end lost 0 bases, the J end lost 6 bases, and 21 bases lay between the germline ends. The CDR3 has 17 residues.

The rearrangement links TRBV18 to TRBJ1-3; D unresolved. Germline lookup yields CDR1 KGHSH and CDR2 LQKENI. The CDR3 loop spans 14 amino acids. The ends were cut back, 2 bases at V and 1 base at J, with 6 bases in the middle. The CDR3 nucleotides read TGTGCCAGCTCACCAGACCGATCTGGAAACACCATATATTTT. Translating gives CASSPDRSGNTIYF.

The chain is built from TRBV5-6 and TRBJ1-3; TRBD1 is a possible D gene (6 bases). V was pared by 3 bases and J by 4 bases, with 23 bases between. Per germline, CDR1 SGHDT and CDR2 YYEEEE. The CDR3 length is 18 residues. The CDR3 loop is CASSSLLTGWAEGNTIYF. In DNA form, the CDR3 reads TGTGCCAGCAGCTCGCTTTTGACAGGTTGGGCTGAGGGAAACACCATATATTTT.

In nucleotides, the CDR3 is TGTGCCAGCAGCGAACAGGGACTTGGGACTGAAGCTTTCTTT. It encodes CASSEQGLGTEAFF. The chain links TRBV7-2 to TRBJ1-1, with D maybe TRBD1 (6 bases). CDR1 is SGHTA, CDR2 FQGNSA, per germline. The CDR3 is made up of 14 amino acids. Trimming left V 5 bases short and J 5 bases short, with 15 bases between.

This chain joins TRBV7-9 and TRBJ2-1, with TRBD2 as a possible D gene (5 bases). The V gene's germline CDR1 is SEHNR and CDR2 FQNEAQ (reference sequence). This CDR3 has 18 residues. Between the trimmed V and J ends, which lost 5 bases and 5 bases, there was a span of 25 bases. DNA of the CDR3: TGTGCCAGCAGCCCAACGACTAAGGTCAGCGAGACACACAATGAGCAGTTCTTC. It encodes CASSPTTKVSETHNEQFF.

The V gene is TRBV5-1, the J gene TRBJ1-4; 7 bases line up with TRBD1. Losses at the gene ends were 4 bases for V and 8 bases for J; bases not matched to a gene: 11. There are 15 residues in the CDR3. The germline V gene encodes CDR1 SGHRS and CDR2 YFSETQ. The CDR3 loop reads CASSPGTAQREKLFF. CDR3 bases: TGCGCCAGCAGCCCAGGGACAGCCCAGAGGGAAAAACTGTTTTTT.

This chain uses TRBV19 with TRBJ1-5, with a tentative D call TRBD1 (5 bases). The V and J ends lost 1 base and 0 bases respectively, with 10 bases between them. The germline gives CDR1 LNHDA, CDR2 SQIVND (reference sequence). The CDR3 is 16 amino acids. The CDR3 sequence: CASSIVTGNSNQPQHF. DNA of the CDR3: TGTGCCAGTAGTATAGTTACAGGAAATAGCAATCAGCCCCAGCATTTT.